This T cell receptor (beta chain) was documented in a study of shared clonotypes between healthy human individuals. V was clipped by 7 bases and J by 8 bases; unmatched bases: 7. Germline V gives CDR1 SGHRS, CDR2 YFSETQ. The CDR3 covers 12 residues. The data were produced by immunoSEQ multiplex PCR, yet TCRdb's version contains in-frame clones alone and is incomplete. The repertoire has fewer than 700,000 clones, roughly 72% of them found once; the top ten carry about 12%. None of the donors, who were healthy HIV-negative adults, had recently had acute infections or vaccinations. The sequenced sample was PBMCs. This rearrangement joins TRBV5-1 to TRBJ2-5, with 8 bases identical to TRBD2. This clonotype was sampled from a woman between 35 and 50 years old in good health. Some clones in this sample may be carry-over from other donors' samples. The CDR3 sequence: CASAREGVTQYF. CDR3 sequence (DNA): TGCGCCAGCGCACGGGAGGGAGTTACCCAGTACTTC.